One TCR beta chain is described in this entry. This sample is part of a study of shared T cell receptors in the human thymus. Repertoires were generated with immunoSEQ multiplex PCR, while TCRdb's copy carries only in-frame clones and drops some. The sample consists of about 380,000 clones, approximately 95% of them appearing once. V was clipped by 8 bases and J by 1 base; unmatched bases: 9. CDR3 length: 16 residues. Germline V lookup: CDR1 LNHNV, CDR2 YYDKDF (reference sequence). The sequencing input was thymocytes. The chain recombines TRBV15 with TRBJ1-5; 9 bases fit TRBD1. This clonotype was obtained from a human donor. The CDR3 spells CATRGTGRRSNQPQHF. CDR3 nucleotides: TGTGCCACCCGCGGGACAGGGAGGAGAAGCAATCAGCCCCAGCATTTT.